This TCR beta chain appears in the sequencing data of a study of response to subunit inactivated influenza vaccine. TCRdb reprocessed the RT-PCR reads with MiXCR, giving one entry per CDR3 protein. Among some 640,000 distinct CDR3 sequences listed, more than 11% were seen once. This clonotype was counted only a few times. What it binds is not known. Germline V gene sequence: CDR1 SGHKS, CDR2 YYEKEE (reference sequence). V was clipped by 1 base and J by 2 bases, with 13 bases between them. This CDR3 contains 15 residues. Regarding the study as a whole: Researchers suggested that each seasonal influenza vaccination recruits few new T cells.

The TCR was taken from a man aged 50 or older who received an inactivated influenza vaccine. The rearrangement links TRBV5-5 to TRBJ2-7; D possibly uses TRBD1 or TRBD2 (5 bases each). The material was PBMCs from blood, obtained less than 15 days before vaccination. CDR3 region: CASSLTGTATYEQYF. The CDR3 coding sequence is TGTGCCAGCAGCTTGACCGGGACGGCGACCTACGAGCAGTACTTC.